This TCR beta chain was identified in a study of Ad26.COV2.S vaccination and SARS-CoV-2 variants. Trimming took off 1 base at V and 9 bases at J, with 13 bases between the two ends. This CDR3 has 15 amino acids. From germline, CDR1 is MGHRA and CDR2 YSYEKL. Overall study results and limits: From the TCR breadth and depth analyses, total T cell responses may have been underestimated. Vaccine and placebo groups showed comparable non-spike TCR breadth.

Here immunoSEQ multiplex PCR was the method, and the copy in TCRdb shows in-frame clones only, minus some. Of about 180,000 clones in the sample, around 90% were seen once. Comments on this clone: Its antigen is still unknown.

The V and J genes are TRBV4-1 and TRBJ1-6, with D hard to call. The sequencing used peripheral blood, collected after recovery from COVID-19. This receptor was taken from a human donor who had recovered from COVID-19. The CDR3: CASSQGASLISPLHF. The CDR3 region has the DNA TGCGCCAGCAGCCAAGGGGCCTCCCTGATTTCACCCCTCCACTTT.